This T cell receptor beta chain appears in the sequencing data of a study of blood T cell repertoires in COVID-19. Study details: T cells, B-cell-depleted T cells, or PBMCs provided the cDNA or gDNA that served as material.

As originally analysed: For nucleated cells, counts were estimated from reference gene primer amplification. The protocol was immunoSEQ multiplex PCR, while the TCRdb copy is restricted to in-frame clones and leaves out a portion. V, J and clone size derive from that table, while D and trimming were established from the DNA sequence. The sample yields about 73,000 clones, roughly 80% seen once. The trim removed 7 bases at V and 2 bases at J, leaving 8 bases unmatched. The germline V gene has CDR1 LGHDT and CDR2 YNNKEL (reference sequence). CDR3 length: 14 amino acids. V gene TRBV3-1 (or the pseudogene TRBV3-2) combines with J gene TRBJ2-7; TRBD2 aligns across 7 bases. This sequence was found in a woman aged 55-69 years with acute or convalescent COVID-19. The sequenced material came from peripheral blood. CDR3 sequence: CASKKSGAPYEQYF. The CDR3 DNA sequence: TGTGCCAGCAAAAAAAGCGGGGCACCCTACGAGCAGTACTTC.